This passage covers 16 T cell receptor beta chains from one sample sequenced in a study of shared clonotypes between healthy human individuals. Profiling relied on immunoSEQ multiplex PCR, and the TCRdb table lists in-frame clones only, not all of them. This sample has about 2.1 million clones, with approximately 94% found just once. Terminally differentiated effector memory CD45RA+ cells were excluded by CCR7 positive selection of CD45RO-negative cells. The sequencing input was naive CD8+ T cells from PBMCs. The receptors were sampled from a young man in good health. Some clones in this sample may be carry-over from other donors' samples.

The CDR3 nucleotides read TGCGCCAGCAGCCGATCAGGGGCAGGGTCGGAGCAGTACTTC. Its translation is CASSRSGAGSEQYF. The rearrangement joins TRBV4-1 to TRBJ2-7; D possibly corresponds to TRBD1 (6 bases). The CDR3 has 14 amino acids. CDR1 and CDR2 from the germline V gene are MGHRA and YSYEKL. V lost 4 bases and J lost 7, with 17 bases in between.

This clone was found a few times. The chain employs TRBV30 and TRBJ1-1; D gene uncertain. CDR3 length: 11 residues. The V end was cut by 4 bases, the J end by 7 bases, with 10 bases between. Germline CDR1 GTSNPN, CDR2 SVGIG (reference sequence). CDR3 DNA sequence: TGTGCCTGGAACTTCGTCGATGAAGCTTTCTTT. Its translation: CAWNFVDEAFF.

The V call is TRBV2, the J call TRBJ2-1; TRBD1 matches 9 bases. V shed 11 bases and J 10 bases; nucleotides not matched to a gene: 12. The CDR3 spans 13 residues. Looked up from germline, CDR1 is SNHLY and CDR2 is FYNNEI. CDR3 amino acids: CAAFRDRDGEQFF. DNA for the CDR3: TGTGCCGCATTCCGGGACAGGGACGGCGAGCAGTTCTTC.

This rearrangement joins TRBV6-5 to TRBJ2-7, with D hard to call. Germline V CDR1 and CDR2: MNHEY, SVGAGI. The V and J ends lost 0 bases and 5 bases respectively, with 14 bases between them. This CDR3 has 15 amino acids. The CDR3 sequence: CASSYSVLNGNEQYF. The CDR3 DNA sequence: TGTGCCAGCAGTTACTCGGTCCTGAATGGCAACGAGCAGTACTTC.

The gene calls are TRBV25-1 and TRBJ2-1, with 11 bases lining up with TRBD2. Trimming removed 4 bases from V and 5 bases from J; junction bases left unmatched: 7. This CDR3 has 16 amino acids. Germline assignment: CDR1 MGHDK and CDR2 SYGVNS. The CDR3 DNA follows: TGTGCCAGCAGTGCTACCGGGACTAGCGGCCACAATGAGCAGTTCTTC. Translation: CASSATGTSGHNEQFF.

The chain couples TRBV9 to TRBJ2-4; TRBD1 or TRBD2 may be the D gene (7 bases each). V lost 0 bases and J lost 0, with 16 bases in between. This CDR3 region has 18 residues. The germline gives CDR1 SGDLS, CDR2 YYNGEE. CDR3 protein: CASSVEAQGGLAKNIQYF. The CDR3 nucleotides read TGTGCCAGCAGCGTAGAGGCCCAGGGGGGGCTAGCCAAAAACATTCAGTACTTC.

The V and J genes are TRBV15 and TRBJ2-7, with 7 positions matching TRBD2. The CDR3 contains 13 residues. CDR1 is LNHNV and CDR2 is YYDKDF in the germline V gene (reference sequence). J was trimmed by 6 bases and V by 9 bases; bases with no gene match: 11. The CDR3 DNA reads TGTGCCACAAGCGGCCTATCGGGGGGCGAGCAGTACTTC. This sequence encodes CATSGLSGGEQYF.

The rearrangement links TRBV7-8 to TRBJ2-7; 8 bases line up with TRBD2. Trimming at V came to 4 bases and at J to 6 bases, leaving 11 bases not matched to a gene. The CDR3 is made up of 15 amino acids. The germline gives CDR1 SGHVS, CDR2 FQNEAQ. The CDR3 region has the DNA TGTGCCAGCAGCTCCCGCCGGGGGGGGACCTCCGAGCAGTACTTC. Encoded protein: CASSSRRGGTSEQYF.

This clone was found a few times. CDR3: CASTRGVGGSQPQHF. For the CDR3, the DNA is TGTGCCAGCACCCGGGGGGTGGGGGGCAGTCAGCCCCAGCATTTT. The rearrangement joins TRBV6-1 to TRBJ1-5; possible D gene TRBD1, 6 bases. The CDR3 has 15 amino acids. The germline V and J ends were trimmed by 7 bases and 6 bases, with 19 bases remaining between them. Germline CDR1 is MNHNS and CDR2 is SASEGT.

As for this clone: In the same sample, other DNA sequences code for this CDR3. The chain employs TRBV4-1 and TRBJ2-2, with D uncertain. Germline assignment: CDR1 MGHRA and CDR2 YSYEKL. The germline V and J ends were trimmed by 2 bases and 5 bases, with 6 bases remaining between them. This CDR3 region has 13 residues. This CDR3 is CASSQTRTGELFF. The DNA of the CDR3 is TGCGCCAGCAGCCAAACCCGTACCGGGGAGCTGTTTTTT.

The chain uses TRBV15 and TRBJ1-1; D is undetermined. CDR1 and CDR2 (germline): LNHNV, YYDKDF (reference sequence). V lost 0 bases and J 5 bases, leaving 7 bases between the germline ends. This CDR3 is built from 13 residues. CDR3 nucleotide sequence: TGTGCCACCAGCAGAGATCCTGCGACTGAAGCTTTCTTT. It encodes CATSRDPATEAFF.

V gene TRBV11-2 combines with J gene TRBJ2-1, with TRBD2 matching over 12 bases. V lost 4 bases and J lost 9; bases outside the gene matches: 13. Germline V CDR1 and CDR2: SGHAT, FQNNGV. This CDR3 spans 17 amino acids. The CDR3 nucleotides are TGTGCCAGCAGCTCCATAGGACTAGCGGGGTCTTGGGGTGAGCAGTTCTTC. It codes for CASSSIGLAGSWGEQFF.

The CDR3 bases are TGTGCCAGTAGCCCCGACAGGGATCAACGAAAACTGTTTTTT. It encodes CASSPDRDQRKLFF. This chain connects TRBV19 to TRBJ1-4; 7 bases fit TRBD1. Germline trimming cut 6 bases from V and 10 bases from J; bases unmatched to any gene: 11. CDR1 and CDR2 from the germline V gene are LNHDA and SQIVND (reference sequence). The CDR3 extends over 14 amino acids. Drawing the rest from reference TRBV19 and TRBJ1-4, the complete variable domain is DGGITQSPKYLFRKEGQNVTLSCEQNLNHDAMYWYRQDPGQGLRLIYYSQIVNDFQKGDIAEGYSVSREKKESFPLTVTSAQKNPTAFYLCASSPDRDQRKLFFGSGTQLSVL.

CDR3 sequence reads: CASSLAGPEEKLFF. CDR3 bases: TGTGCCAGCAGCTTAGCGGGCCCAGAAGAAAAACTGTTTTTT. The genes are TRBV7-9 and TRBJ1-4; D is undetermined. Germline V gene sequence: CDR1 SEHNR, CDR2 FQNEAQ (reference sequence). The CDR3 contains 14 residues. V was cut by 0 bases and J by 8 bases, with 10 bases left in between.

As concerns this clone: Other DNA sequences in this specimen translate into the identical CDR3. V gene TRBV9 combines with J gene TRBJ2-1, with 7 bases that match TRBD2. CDR1 is SGDLS and CDR2 is YYNGEE in the germline V gene. V lost 2 bases and J lost 1; bases outside the gene matches: 3. The CDR3 is 15 residues long. CDR3 loop: CASSVSGNSYNEQFF. The CDR3 coding sequence is TGTGCCAGCAGCGTCAGCGGGAATTCCTACAATGAGCAGTTCTTC.

This sequence joins TRBV27 and TRBJ2-2, with TRBD1 as a possible D gene (6 bases). Per the germline V gene, CDR1 is MNHEY and CDR2 is SMNVEV (reference sequence). The V gene lost 6 bases and the J gene lost 0 bases, with 17 bases spanning the gap. The CDR3 is made up of 17 amino acids. The CDR3 reads CASSIGTFNSNTGELFF. The CDR3 DNA reads as TGTGCCAGCAGCATAGGGACATTCAATTCGAACACCGGGGAGCTGTTTTTT.